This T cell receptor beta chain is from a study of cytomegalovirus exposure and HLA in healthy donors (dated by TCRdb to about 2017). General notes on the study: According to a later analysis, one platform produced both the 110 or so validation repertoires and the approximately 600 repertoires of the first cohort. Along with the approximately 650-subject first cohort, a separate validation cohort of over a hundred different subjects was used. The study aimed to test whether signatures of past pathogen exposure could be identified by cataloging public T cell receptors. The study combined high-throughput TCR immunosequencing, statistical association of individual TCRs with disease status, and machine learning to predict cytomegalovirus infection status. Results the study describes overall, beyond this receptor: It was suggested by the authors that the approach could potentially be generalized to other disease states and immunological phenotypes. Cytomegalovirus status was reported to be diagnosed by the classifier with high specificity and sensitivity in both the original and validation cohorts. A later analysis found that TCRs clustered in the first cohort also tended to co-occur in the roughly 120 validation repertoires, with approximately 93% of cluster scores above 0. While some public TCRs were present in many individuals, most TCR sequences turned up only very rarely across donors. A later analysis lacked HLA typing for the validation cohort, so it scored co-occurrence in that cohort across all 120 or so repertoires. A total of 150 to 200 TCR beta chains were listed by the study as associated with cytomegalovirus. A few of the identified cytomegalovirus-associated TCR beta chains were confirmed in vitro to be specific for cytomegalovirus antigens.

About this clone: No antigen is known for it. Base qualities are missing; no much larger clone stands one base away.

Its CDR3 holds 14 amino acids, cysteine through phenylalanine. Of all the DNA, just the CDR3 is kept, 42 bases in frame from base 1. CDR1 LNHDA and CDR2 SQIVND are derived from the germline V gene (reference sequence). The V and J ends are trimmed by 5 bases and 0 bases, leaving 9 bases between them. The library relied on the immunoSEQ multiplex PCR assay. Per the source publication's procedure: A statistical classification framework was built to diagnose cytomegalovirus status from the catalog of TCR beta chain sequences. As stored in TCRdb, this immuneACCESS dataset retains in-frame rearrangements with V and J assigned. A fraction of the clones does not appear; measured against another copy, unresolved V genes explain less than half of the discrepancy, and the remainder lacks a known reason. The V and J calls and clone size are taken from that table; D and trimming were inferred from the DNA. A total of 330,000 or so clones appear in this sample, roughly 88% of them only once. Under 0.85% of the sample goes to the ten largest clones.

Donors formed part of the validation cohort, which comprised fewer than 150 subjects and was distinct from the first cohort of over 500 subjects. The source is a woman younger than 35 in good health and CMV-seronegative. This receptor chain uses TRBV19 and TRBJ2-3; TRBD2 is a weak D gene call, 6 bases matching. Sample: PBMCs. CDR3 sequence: CASSPGTSTDTQYF. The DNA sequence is TGTGCCAGTAGTCCCGGGACTAGCACAGATACGCAGTATTTT.